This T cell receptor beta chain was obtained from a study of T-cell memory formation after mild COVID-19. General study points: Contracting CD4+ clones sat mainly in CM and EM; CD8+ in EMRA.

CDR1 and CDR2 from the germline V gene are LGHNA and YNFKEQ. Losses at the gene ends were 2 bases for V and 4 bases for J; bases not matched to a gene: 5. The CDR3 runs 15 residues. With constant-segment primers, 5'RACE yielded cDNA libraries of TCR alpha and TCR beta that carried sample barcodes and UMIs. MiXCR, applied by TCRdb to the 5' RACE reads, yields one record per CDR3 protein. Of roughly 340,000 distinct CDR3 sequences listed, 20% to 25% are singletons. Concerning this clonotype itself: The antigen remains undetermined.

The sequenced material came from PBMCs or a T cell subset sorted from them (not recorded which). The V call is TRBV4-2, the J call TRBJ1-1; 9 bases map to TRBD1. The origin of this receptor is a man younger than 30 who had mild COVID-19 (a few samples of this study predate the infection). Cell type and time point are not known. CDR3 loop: CASSQPDRGFTEAFF. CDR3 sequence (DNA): TGTGCCAGCAGCCAACCGGACAGGGGTTTCACTGAAGCTTTCTTT.